This T cell receptor (beta chain) came from a study of T cells in Graves' hyperthyroidism and ophthalmopathy. This CDR3 is built from 14 residues. V dropped 0 bases and J dropped 6 bases, with 8 bases sitting between them. Germline V gives CDR1 KGHSH, CDR2 LQKENI. This clonotype was counted at least ten times. The CDR3 regions of TCR beta were amplified from RNA transcripts. A first-round RT-PCR of the TCR CDR3 used the HTBI primer set. A single record per CDR3 protein comes from TCRdb applying MiXCR to the multiplex PCR reads. The table shows 700,000 or so distinct CDR3 sequences, with roughly 17% occurring only once.

The rearrangement links TRBV18 to TRBJ1-4, with D hard to call. Sequencing was carried out using blood. The TCR sequence derives from a young man with Graves' hyperthyroidism. The CDR3 bases are TGTGCCAGCTCACCACCCAACGACGATGAAAAACTGTTTTTT. It encodes CASSPPNDDEKLFF.